The TCR beta chain under discussion was sequenced for a study of shared clonotypes between healthy human individuals. V shed 1 base and J 5 bases; nucleotides not matched to a gene: 14. The germline V gene encodes CDR1 MDHEN and CDR2 SYDVKM. The CDR3 is 18 amino acids. Concerning this clone: Its antigen is undetermined.

The study, taken as a whole, reports: Naive subsets generally exceeded memory subsets in estimated richness.

A deep-level run was used for the assay. The input for sorted-subset replicate PCRs was approximately 190 ng DNA, 25,000 to 30,000 T cell genomes. TCRdb keeps only in-frame clones here, not all; method: immunoSEQ multiplex PCR. This repertoire shows some 1 million clones, roughly 75% found once; its top ten account for about 1.5%. The chain combines TRBV28 with TRBJ2-7, with 10 bases aligning to TRBD1. Sequenced input: memory CD4+ T cells sorted from blood. Described subset: CD45RA-negative fraction. This TCR was sampled from a man younger than 35 in good health. The CDR3 sequence: CASSLSPGFGTGEHEQYF. The DNA of the CDR3 is TGTGCCAGCAGTTTATCGCCGGGATTCGGGACAGGGGAACACGAGCAGTACTTC.